This entry features one T cell receptor (beta chain) sequence. Its antigen is not identified. CDR1 is SGDLS, CDR2 YYNGEE, per germline. Trimming removed 3 bases from V and 7 bases from J, with 8 bases in between. CDR3 length: 12 amino acids. The sampling schedule covered blood at baseline, cycle 4 day 1, and cycle 7 day 1. The data were obtained in a study of OX40 agonist ivuxolimab in advanced cancers. Overall study findings and caveats: What antigens the expanded peripheral T cells recognized was never established. CD8+ T cells showed, on average, more clonal expansion than CD4+ cells. CD4+ and CD8+ T cells in blood underwent clonal expansion by week 6 at 0.1 to 3.0 mg/kg.

Libraries were prepared by immunoSEQ multiplex PCR; TCRdb keeps only in-frame clonotypes and omits some of them. The table has around 88,000 clones, roughly nine tenths seen once. The chain carries TRBV9 and TRBJ2-1, with D unclear. Sequenced material: CD4+ or CD8+ T cells sorted from blood, taken in a trial of the OX40 agonist ivuxolimab. The receptor was derived from an adult with an advanced solid tumor such as melanoma, head and neck, liver or kidney cancer. The CDR3 DNA is TGTGCCAGCAGCGCGCCCCAGAATGAGCAGTTCTTC. The encoded protein is CASSAPQNEQFF.